A selection of T cell receptor beta chains follows, all from one sample in a study of cytomegalovirus exposure and HLA in healthy donors. Only in-frame clones appear in the TCRdb table, and some are missing; sequencing was by immunoSEQ multiplex PCR. This sample's clone table lists some 71,000 clones. Sequenced input: PBMCs. These receptors all stem from a woman aged 30 to 39 in good health and CMV-seronegative. Each CDR3 is given with its conserved first and last residue. The order of the fields is D gene, J gene, V gene, CDR3 DNA, CDR3 protein. D genes are given only for firm matches.

d_gene: TRBD1; j_gene: TRBJ1-1; v_gene: TRBV4-3; CDR3nt: TGCGCCAGCAGCCAAGATCCAAGGGGGCTATACACTGAAGCTTTCTTT; CDR3aa: CASSQDPRGLYTEAFF
d_gene: TRBD2; j_gene: TRBJ2-7; v_gene: TRBV18; CDR3nt: TGTGCCAGCTCACCACGTTCCGGGACTAGCGGGAGGAAGAGCTCCTACGAGCAGTACTTC; CDR3aa: CASSPRSGTSGRKSSYEQYF
d_gene: TRBD2; j_gene: TRBJ2-2; v_gene: TRBV6-4; CDR3nt: TGTGCCAGTGACCTCCGGGTAGCGGGAGACGGGGAGCTGTTTTTT; CDR3aa: CASDLRVAGDGELFF
d_gene: NA; j_gene: TRBJ1-3; v_gene: TRBV6-5; CDR3nt: TGTGCCAGCAGTTACTCCAGGGCTGGCTCTGGAAACACCATATATTTT; CDR3aa: CASSYSRAGSGNTIYF
d_gene: TRBD1; j_gene: TRBJ2-7; v_gene: TRBV6-5; CDR3nt: TGTGCCAGCACCTCGACAGGGGGAGCCTACGAGCAGTACTTC; CDR3aa: CASTSTGGAYEQYF
d_gene: TRBD1; j_gene: TRBJ2-2; v_gene: TRBV11-2; CDR3nt: TGTGCCAGCAGCCAGAGTAGGGGGCCTTACACCGGGGAGCTGTTTTTT; CDR3aa: CASSQSRGPYTGELFF
d_gene: TRBD2; j_gene: TRBJ2-1; v_gene: TRBV6-1; CDR3nt: TGTGCCAGCAGTCAAGCGAGCGGGAGGGCCGACAATGAGCAGTTCTTC; CDR3aa: CASSQASGRADNEQFF
d_gene: TRBD2; j_gene: TRBJ2-7; v_gene: TRBV28; CDR3nt: TGTGCCAGCACCTTGGGAGGGACTCAGACTACATACGAGCAGTACTTC; CDR3aa: CASTLGGTQTTYEQYF
d_gene: TRBD1; j_gene: TRBJ2-7; v_gene: TRBV9; CDR3nt: TGTGCCAGCAGCGTAGATGGTGGGGGGGACAGGGTTAATTTC; CDR3aa: CASSVDGGGDRVNF
d_gene: TRBD1; j_gene: TRBJ1-2; v_gene: TRBV28; CDR3nt: TGTGCCAGCCTATCCCGGGACAGGGGTTTTTACTATGGCTACACCTTC; CDR3aa: CASLSRDRGFYYGYTF
d_gene: NA; j_gene: TRBJ1-2; v_gene: TRBV28; CDR3nt: TGTGCCAGCACGAAACTTCTGACGGGCTATGGCTACACCTTC; CDR3aa: CASTKLLTGYGYTF
d_gene: NA; j_gene: TRBJ2-1; v_gene: TRBV27; CDR3nt: TGTGCCAGCAGTTTGTCCCGGGTTGACAATGAGCAGTTCTTC; CDR3aa: CASSLSRVDNEQFF
d_gene: NA; j_gene: TRBJ2-7; v_gene: TRBV7-2; CDR3nt: TGTGCCAGCAGCTTTGGAGCAGTGATGGCCTACGAGCAGTACTTC; CDR3aa: CASSFGAVMAYEQYF
d_gene: NA; j_gene: TRBJ2-2; v_gene: TRBV4-1; CDR3nt: TGCGCCAGCAGCCAACCCGCCGGACAGACGACCGGGGAGCTGTTTTTT; CDR3aa: CASSQPAGQTTGELFF
d_gene: TRBD1; j_gene: TRBJ1-1; v_gene: TRBV9; CDR3nt: TGTGCCAGCAGCGTAGGACAGGGTACTGAAGCTTTCTTT; CDR3aa: CASSVGQGTEAFF
d_gene: NA; j_gene: TRBJ2-1; v_gene: TRBV20-1; CDR3nt: TGCAGTGCCAGCGCCGGAATCCAGCATTTCTTC; CDR3aa: CSASAGIQHFF
d_gene: NA; j_gene: TRBJ2-5; v_gene: TRBV15; CDR3nt: TGTGCCACCAGCAGAGCAGGGGTGGAGACCCAGTACTTC; CDR3aa: CATSRAGVETQYF